What follows describes a single TCR beta chain. This sample is drawn from a study of shared T cell receptors in the human thymus. TCRdb's copy holds only in-frame clones and misses some; the assay was immunoSEQ multiplex PCR. Here the sample spans 630,000 or so clones, 70% to 90% being singletons. CDR1 KGHSH and CDR2 LQKENI come from the germline V gene. This CDR3 has 16 amino acids. Trimming cost V 2 bases and J 6 bases, with 17 bases left between them. The sample also formed part of further work on human thymus T cells. Per that study: Thymic samples were excised during corrective heart operations. V and J genes seemed to be used with bias in thymic and blood repertoires. Thymic repertoires of unrelated individuals were reported in related research to overlap highly.

The chain couples TRBV18 to TRBJ1-3, with a possible D match to TRBD1 (5 bases). The receptor comes from a boy less than two years old with a congenital heart defect. Sequencing was performed on thymocytes. The CDR3 coding sequence is TGTGCCAGCTCACCATGCGTCAGGGTAGAGGAAAACACCATATATTTT. This gives the protein CASSPCVRVEENTIYF.